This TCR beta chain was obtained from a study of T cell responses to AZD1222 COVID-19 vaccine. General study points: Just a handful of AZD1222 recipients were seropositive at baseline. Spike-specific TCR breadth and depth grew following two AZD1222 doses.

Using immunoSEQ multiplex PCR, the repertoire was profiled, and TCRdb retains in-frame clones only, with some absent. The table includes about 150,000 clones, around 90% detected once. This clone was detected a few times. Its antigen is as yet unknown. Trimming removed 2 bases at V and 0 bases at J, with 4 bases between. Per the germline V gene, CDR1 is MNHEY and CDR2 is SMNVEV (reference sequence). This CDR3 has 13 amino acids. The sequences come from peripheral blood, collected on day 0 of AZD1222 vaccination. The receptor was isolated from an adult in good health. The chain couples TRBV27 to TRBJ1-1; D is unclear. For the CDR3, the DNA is TGTGCCAGCAGTTTACTGCTGAACACTGAAGCTTTCTTT. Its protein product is CASSLLLNTEAFF.